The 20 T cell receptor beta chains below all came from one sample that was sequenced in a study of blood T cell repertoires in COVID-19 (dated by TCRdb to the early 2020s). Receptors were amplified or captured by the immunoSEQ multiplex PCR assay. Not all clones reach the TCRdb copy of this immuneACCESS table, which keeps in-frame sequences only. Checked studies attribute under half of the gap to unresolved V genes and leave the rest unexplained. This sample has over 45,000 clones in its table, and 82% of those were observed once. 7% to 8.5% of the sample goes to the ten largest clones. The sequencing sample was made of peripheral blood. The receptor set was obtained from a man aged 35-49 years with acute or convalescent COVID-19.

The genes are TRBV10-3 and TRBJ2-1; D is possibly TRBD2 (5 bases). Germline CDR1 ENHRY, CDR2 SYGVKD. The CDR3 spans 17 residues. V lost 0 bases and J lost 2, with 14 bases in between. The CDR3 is CAISESFGAVAYNEQFF. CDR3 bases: TGTGCCATCAGTGAGTCGTTCGGAGCGGTCGCCTACAATGAGCAGTTCTTC.

The CDR3 spells CASSLTKRGAGYEQYF. The CDR3, as DNA: TGTGCCAGCAGTTTGACTAAGCGGGGGGCGGGCTACGAGCAGTACTTC. The chain joins TRBV28 to TRBJ2-7; 9 bases match TRBD2. In germline, CDR1 is MDHEN, CDR2 SYDVKM. V gave up 3 bases and J gave up 3 bases; unmatched junction bases: 9. CDR3 size: 16 residues.

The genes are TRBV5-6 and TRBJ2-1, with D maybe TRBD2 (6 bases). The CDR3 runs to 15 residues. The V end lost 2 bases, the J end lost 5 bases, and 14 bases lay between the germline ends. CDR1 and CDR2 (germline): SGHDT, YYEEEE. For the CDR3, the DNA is TGTGCCAGCAGCTTAGCAGGACTAAGAAACAATGAGCAGTTCTTC. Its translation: CASSLAGLRNNEQFF.

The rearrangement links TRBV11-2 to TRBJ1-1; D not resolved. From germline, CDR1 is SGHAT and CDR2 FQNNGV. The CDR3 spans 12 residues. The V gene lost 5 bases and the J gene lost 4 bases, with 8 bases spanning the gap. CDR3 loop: CASSLSGTEAFF. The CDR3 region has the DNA TGTGCCAGCAGCCTAAGTGGCACTGAAGCTTTCTTT.

The CDR3 coding sequence is TGTGCCTGGAGTTCATACAGGGGTGGGAGAAGGACAGATACGCAGTATTTT. This gives the protein CAWSSYRGGRRTDTQYF. The chain is built from TRBV30 and TRBJ2-3, with 7 positions matching TRBD1. This CDR3 has 17 amino acids. Germline V gene sequence: CDR1 GTSNPN, CDR2 SVGIG (reference sequence). Unmatched junction bases numbered 14, after V lost 2 bases and J lost 3 bases.

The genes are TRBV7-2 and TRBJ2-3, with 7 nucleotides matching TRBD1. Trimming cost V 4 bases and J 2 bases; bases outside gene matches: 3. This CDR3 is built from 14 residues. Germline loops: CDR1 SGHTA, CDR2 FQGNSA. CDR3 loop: CASSSTGYTDTQYF. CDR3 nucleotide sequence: TGTGCCAGCAGCTCGACAGGGTACACAGATACGCAGTATTTT.

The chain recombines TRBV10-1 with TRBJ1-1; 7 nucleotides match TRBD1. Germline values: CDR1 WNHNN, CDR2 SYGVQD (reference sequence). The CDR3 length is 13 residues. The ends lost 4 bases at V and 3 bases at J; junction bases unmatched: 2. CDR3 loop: CASSVGTDTEAFF. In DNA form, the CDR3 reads TGCGCCAGCAGTGTCGGGACAGACACTGAAGCTTTCTTT.

CDR3 in amino acids: CASSPQGGAGTEAFF. CDR3 coding DNA: TGTGCCAGCAGCCCCCAAGGGGGGGCGGGCACTGAAGCTTTCTTT. The gene calls are TRBV7-9 and TRBJ1-1, with a weak D call TRBD1 (6 bases). Per the germline V gene, CDR1 is SEHNR and CDR2 is FQNEAQ (reference sequence). Trimming shortened V by 5 bases and J by 4 bases, and 17 bases separated the two germline ends. This CDR3 has 15 residues. The full variable domain, completed using reference TRBV7-9 and TRBJ1-1, is DTGVSQNPRHKITKRGQNVTFRCDPISEHNRLYWYRQTLGQGPEFLTYFQNEAQLEKSRLLSDRFSAERPKGSFSTLEIQRTEQGDSAMYLCASSPQGGAGTEAFFGQGTRLTVV.

The CDR3 bases are TGTGCCAGTAGCTCCATTAGCGGGGGGGTAACCTACAATGAGCAGTTCTTC. It yields the protein CASSSISGGVTYNEQFF. This chain joins TRBV19 and TRBJ2-1, with 11 bases fitting TRBD2. V shed 6 bases and J 2 bases; nucleotides not matched to a gene: 9. CDR3 length: 17 amino acids. Germline V lookup: CDR1 LNHDA, CDR2 SQIVND (reference sequence). The full variable domain, its missing parts supplied by reference TRBV19 and TRBJ2-1, is DGGITQSPKYLFRKEGQNVTLSCEQNLNHDAMYWYRQDPGQGLRLIYYSQIVNDFQKGDIAEGYSVSREKKESFPLTVTSAQKNPTAFYLCASSSISGGVTYNEQFFGPGTRLTVL.

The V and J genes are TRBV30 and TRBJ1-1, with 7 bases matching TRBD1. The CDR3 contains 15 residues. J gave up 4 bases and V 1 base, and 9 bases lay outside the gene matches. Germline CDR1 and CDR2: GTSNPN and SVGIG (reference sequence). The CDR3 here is CAWSEVRGLGTEAFF. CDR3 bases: TGTGCCTGGAGTGAGGTGAGGGGGCTGGGCACTGAAGCTTTCTTT.

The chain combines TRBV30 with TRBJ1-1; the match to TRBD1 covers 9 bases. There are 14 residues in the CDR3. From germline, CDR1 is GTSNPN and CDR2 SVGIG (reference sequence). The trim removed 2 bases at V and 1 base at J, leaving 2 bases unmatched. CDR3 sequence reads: CAWSSQGANTEAFF. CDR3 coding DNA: TGTGCCTGGAGTTCACAGGGGGCGAACACTGAAGCTTTCTTT.

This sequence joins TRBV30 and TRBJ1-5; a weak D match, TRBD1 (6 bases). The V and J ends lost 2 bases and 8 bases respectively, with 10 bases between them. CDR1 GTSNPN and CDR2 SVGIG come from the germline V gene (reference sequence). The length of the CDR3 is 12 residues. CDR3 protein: CAWSTGKEPQHF. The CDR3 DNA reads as TGTGCCTGGAGTACAGGGAAGGAGCCCCAGCATTTT.

This CDR3 is CAISESNFRSSYEQYF. Written as DNA, the CDR3 is TGTGCCATCAGTGAGTCGAACTTTCGGAGCTCCTACGAGCAGTACTTC. This chain uses TRBV10-3 with TRBJ2-7; D is uncertain. Germline V gives CDR1 ENHRY, CDR2 SYGVKD. The CDR3 is 16 amino acids. The V end lost 0 bases, the J end lost 0 bases, and 12 bases lay between the germline ends.

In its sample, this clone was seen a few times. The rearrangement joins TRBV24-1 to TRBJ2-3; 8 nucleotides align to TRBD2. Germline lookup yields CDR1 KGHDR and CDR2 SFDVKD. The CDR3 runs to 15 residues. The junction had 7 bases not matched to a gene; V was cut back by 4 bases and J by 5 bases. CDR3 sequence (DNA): TGTGCCACCAGTGACCCGGGGGGGCCGGTAGATACGCAGTATTTT. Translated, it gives CATSDPGGPVDTQYF.

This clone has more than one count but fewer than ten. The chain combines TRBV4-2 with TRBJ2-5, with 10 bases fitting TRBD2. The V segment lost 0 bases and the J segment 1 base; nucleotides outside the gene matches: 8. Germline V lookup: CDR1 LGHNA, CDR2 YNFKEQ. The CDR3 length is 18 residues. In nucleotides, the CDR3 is TGTGCCAGCAGCCAAGATCTTCTAGCGGGGGCTACCCAAGAGACCCAGTACTTC. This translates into CASSQDLLAGATQETQYF.

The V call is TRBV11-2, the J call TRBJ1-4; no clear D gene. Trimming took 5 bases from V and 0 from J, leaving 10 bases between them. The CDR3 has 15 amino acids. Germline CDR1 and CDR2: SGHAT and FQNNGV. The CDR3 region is CASSTRLATNEKLFF. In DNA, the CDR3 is TGTGCCAGCAGCACGAGACTTGCAACTAATGAAAAACTGTTTTTT.

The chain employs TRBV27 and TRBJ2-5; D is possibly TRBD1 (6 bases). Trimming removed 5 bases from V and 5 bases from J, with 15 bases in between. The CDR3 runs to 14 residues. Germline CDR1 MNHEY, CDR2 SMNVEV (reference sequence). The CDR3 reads CASSQQGLGETQYF. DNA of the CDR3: TGTGCCAGCAGTCAACAGGGATTGGGGGAGACCCAGTACTTC.

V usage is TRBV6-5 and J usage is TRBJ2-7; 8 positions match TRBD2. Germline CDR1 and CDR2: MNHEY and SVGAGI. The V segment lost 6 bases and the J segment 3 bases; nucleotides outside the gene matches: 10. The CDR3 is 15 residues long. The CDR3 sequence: CASRSLSGAVYEQYF. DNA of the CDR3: TGTGCCAGCAGATCCCTTAGCGGGGCCGTCTACGAGCAGTACTTC.

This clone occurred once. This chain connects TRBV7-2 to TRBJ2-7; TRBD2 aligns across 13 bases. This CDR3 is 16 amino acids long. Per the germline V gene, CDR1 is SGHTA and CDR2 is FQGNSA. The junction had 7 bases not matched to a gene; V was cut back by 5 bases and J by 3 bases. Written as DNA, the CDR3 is TGTGCCAGCAGCCAGGGACTAGCGGGGTCCATCTACGAGCAGTACTTC. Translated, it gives CASSQGLAGSIYEQYF.

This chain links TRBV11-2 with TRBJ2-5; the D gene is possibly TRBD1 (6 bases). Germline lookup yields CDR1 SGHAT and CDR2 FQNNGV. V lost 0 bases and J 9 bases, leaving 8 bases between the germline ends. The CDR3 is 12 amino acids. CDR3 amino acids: CASSLEGGPQYF. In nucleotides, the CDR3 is TGTGCCAGCAGCTTAGAAGGGGGACCCCAGTACTTC.